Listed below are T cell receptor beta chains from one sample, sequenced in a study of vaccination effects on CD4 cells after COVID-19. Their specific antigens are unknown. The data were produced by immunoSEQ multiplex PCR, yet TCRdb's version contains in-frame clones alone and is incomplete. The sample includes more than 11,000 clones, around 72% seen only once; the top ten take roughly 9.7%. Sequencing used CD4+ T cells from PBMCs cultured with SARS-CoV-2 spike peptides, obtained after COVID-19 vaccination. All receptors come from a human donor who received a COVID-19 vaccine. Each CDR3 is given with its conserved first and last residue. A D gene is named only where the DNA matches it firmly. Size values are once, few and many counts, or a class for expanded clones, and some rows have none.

TGTGCCAGCAGCCAAAGAAGCCTAGTTGCTAATGAAAAACTGTTTTTT,CASSQRSLVANEKLFF,TRBV4-2,-,TRBJ1-4,-
TGTGCCAGCAGCGTGGGAGATACGCAGTATTTT,CASSVGDTQYF,TRBV7-9,-,TRBJ2-3,-
TGTGCCAGCAGCGTAGGGGATGGGACACGACAGTACTTC,CASSVGDGTRQYF,TRBV9,-,TRBJ2-7,once
TGTGCCAGCAGCTTGGGAAGGGGAAACACCATATATTTT,CASSLGRGNTIYF,TRBV5-5,-,TRBJ1-3,-
TGTGCCATCAGTGAGTCTTCCCTGGGTGGGTTAGGCAAAAACATTCAGTACTTC,CAISESSLGGLGKNIQYF,TRBV10-3,-,TRBJ2-4,-
TGCGCCAGCAGCCCCAGGACCCTAGAAGGTGTGAACACTGAAGCTTTCTTT,CASSPRTLEGVNTEAFF,TRBV4-1,-,TRBJ1-1,few
TGTGCCAGCAGCCATGAGGGTTCAACTAATGAAAAACTGTTTTTT,CASSHEGSTNEKLFF,TRBV5-5,-,TRBJ1-4,medium-sized
TGCAGCGTTGGACAGGGAAGCACAGATACGCAGTATTTT,CSVGQGSTDTQYF,TRBV29-1,TRBD1,TRBJ2-3,once
TGTGCCTGGAGTGGATTAGCGGGGGCCACAGATACGCAGTATTTT,CAWSGLAGATDTQYF,TRBV30,TRBD2,TRBJ2-3,medium-sized
TGTGCCAGTATAAAGGCGGGGAACACTGAAGCTTTCTTT,CASIKAGNTEAFF,TRBV19,-,TRBJ1-1,-
TGTGCCATCAGTGACGGCAGGGAGACCTACGAGCAGTACTTC,CAISDGRETYEQYF,TRBV10-3,-,TRBJ2-7,few
TGTGCCAGCAGTTTGACCTCTAGCGGGAGATGGGAGACCCAGTACTTC,CASSLTSSGRWETQYF,TRBV27,TRBD2,TRBJ2-5,-
TGTGCCTGGAGTTCTTCGGGGGATCAGCCCCAGCATTTT,CAWSSSGDQPQHF,TRBV30,-,TRBJ1-5,few
TGTGCCAGCAGTGACCCCGTTTCGGGAGGGCCCGGGGAGCTGTTTTTT,CASSDPVSGGPGELFF,TRBV6-2/TRBV6-3,TRBD2,TRBJ2-2,-
TGTGCCAGTAGGACCTTCAGGGGAGAAGTCCCAGATACGCAGTATTTT,CASRTFRGEVPDTQYF,TRBV19,-,TRBJ2-3,-
TGTGCCAGCAGTCGCCGTAGCGGGAGGGCGAACACCGGGGAGCTGTTTTTT,CASSRRSGRANTGELFF,TRBV28,TRBD2,TRBJ2-2,-
TGTGCCAGCAGTTTCAGGGACTATGGCTACACCTTC,CASSFRDYGYTF,TRBV28,-,TRBJ1-2,-
TGCGCCAGCAGCTTGGCCAGGGGTGGCACTGAAGCTTTCTTT,CASSLARGGTEAFF,TRBV5-1,-,TRBJ1-1,once